The entry below gives a single TCR beta chain sequence along with its context. The ends lost 2 bases at V and 7 bases at J; junction bases unmatched: 10. The CDR3 has 16 amino acids. Germline CDR1 SGHRS, CDR2 YFSETQ. The data derive from a study of blood T cell repertoires in COVID-19. Study-level information: There were acute and convalescent COVID-19 samples, and they came from the United States, Italy and Spain. T cells, B-cell-depleted T cells, or PBMCs provided the cDNA or gDNA that served as material.

Authors' analysis steps: Researchers report that nucleated cell counts were estimated from reference gene primer amplification. Repertoires were generated with immunoSEQ multiplex PCR, while TCRdb's copy carries only in-frame clones and drops some. That table gives V, J and clone size, and the DNA gave D and trimming. The data hold about 100,000 clones, with roughly 82% observed a single time. Source material: peripheral blood. The receptor comes from a man between 60 and 70 years old with acute or convalescent COVID-19. V and J are TRBV5-1 and TRBJ2-2; 8 bases agree with TRBD2. The CDR3 spells CASSFLSGGPGGELFF. The CDR3 coding sequence is TGCGCCAGCAGCTTCTTATCGGGAGGGCCCGGCGGGGAGCTGTTTTTT.